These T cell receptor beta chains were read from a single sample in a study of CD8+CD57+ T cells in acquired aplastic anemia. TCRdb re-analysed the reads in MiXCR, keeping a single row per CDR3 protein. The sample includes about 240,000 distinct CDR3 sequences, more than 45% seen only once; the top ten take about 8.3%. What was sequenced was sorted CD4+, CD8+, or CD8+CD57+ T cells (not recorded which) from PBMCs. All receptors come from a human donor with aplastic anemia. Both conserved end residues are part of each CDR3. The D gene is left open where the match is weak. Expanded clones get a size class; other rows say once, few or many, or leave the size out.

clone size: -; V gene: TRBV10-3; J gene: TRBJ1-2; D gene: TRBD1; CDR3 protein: CAISEKTGIRYGYTF; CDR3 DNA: TGTGCCATCAGTGAGAAGACAGGGATTAGGTATGGCTACACCTTC
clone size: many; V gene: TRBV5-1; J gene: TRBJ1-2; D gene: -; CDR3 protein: CASSLGAGGYTF; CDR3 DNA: TGCGCCAGCAGCTTGGGAGCGGGAGGCTACACCTTC
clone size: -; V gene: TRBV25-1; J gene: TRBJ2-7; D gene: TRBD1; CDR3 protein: CASSYRDSAYEQYF; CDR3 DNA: TGTGCCAGCAGCTACCGGGACAGCGCCTACGAGCAGTACTTC
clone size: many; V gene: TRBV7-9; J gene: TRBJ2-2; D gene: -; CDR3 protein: CASSRRVTGELFF; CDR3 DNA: TGTGCCAGCAGCAGACGGGTAACCGGGGAGCTGTTTTTT
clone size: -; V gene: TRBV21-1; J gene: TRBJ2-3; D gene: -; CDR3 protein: CASSKRGTSGGFNTDTQYF; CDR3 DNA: TGTGCCAGCAGCAAACGTGGGACTAGCGGGGGTTTCAACACAGATACGCAGTATTTT
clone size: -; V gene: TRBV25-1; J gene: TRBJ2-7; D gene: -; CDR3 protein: CASSEFEVGTSYEQYF; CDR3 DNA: TGTGCCAGCAGTGAATTCGAGGTGGGGACCTCCTACGAGCAGTACTTC
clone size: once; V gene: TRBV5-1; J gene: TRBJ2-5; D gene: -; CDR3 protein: CASFPGGGQETQYF; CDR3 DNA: TGCGCCAGCTTCCCTGGGGGCGGCCAAGAGACCCAGTACTTC
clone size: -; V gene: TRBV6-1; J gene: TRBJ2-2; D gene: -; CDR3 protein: CASSDIQGEDGTGELFF; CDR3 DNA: TGTGCCAGCAGTGACATCCAGGGTGAGGACGGCACCGGGGAGCTGTTTTTT
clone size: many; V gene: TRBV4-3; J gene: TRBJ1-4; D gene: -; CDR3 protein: CASSQDHSTTNEKLFF; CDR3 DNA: TGCGCCAGCAGCCAAGACCACAGCACAACTAATGAAAAACTGTTTTTT
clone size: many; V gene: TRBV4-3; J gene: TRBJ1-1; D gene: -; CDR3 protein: CASSKTVDKEAFF; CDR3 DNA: TGCGCCAGCAGCAAAACGGTGGACAAGGAAGCTTTCTTT
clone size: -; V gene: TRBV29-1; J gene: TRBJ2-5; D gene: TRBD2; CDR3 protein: CSVETSGAETQYF; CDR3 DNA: TGCAGCGTTGAGACTAGCGGGGCGGAGACCCAGTACTTC
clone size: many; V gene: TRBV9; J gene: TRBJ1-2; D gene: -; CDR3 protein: CASSPRTDHGYTF; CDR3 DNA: TGTGCCAGCAGCCCCAGGACAGACCATGGCTACACCTTC
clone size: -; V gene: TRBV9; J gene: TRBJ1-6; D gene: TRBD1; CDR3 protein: CASSVAPGTVDNSPLHF; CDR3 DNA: TGCGCCAGCAGCGTAGCTCCCGGGACAGTGGATAATTCACCCCTCCACTTT
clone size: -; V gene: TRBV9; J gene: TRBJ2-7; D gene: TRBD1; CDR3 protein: CASSPGGQVYEQYF; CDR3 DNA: TGTGCCAGCAGCCCAGGGGGACAGGTCTACGAGCAGTACTTC
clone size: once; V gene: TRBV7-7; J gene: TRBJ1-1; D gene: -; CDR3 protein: CASSFQHGNTEAFF; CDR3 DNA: TGTGCCAGCAGTTTCCAACACGGGAACACTGAAGCTTTCTTT
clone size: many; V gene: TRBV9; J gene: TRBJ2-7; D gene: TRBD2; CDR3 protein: CASSVGTSGRESSYEQYF; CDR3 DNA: TGTGCCAGCAGCGTAGGGACTAGCGGGAGGGAGTCCTCCTACGAGCAGTACTTC
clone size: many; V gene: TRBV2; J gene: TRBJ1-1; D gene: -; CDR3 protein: CASGDGREAFF; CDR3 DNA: TGTGCCAGCGGGGACGGGCGGGAAGCTTTCTTT
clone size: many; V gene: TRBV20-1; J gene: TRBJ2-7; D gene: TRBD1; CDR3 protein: CSARVGTGTDSYEQYF; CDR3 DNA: TGCAGTGCTAGAGTGGGAACCGGGACAGATTCCTACGAGCAGTACTTC
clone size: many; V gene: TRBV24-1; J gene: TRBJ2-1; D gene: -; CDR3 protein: CATSAPGKSPYNEQFF; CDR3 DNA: TGTGCCACCAGTGCCCCCGGCAAGAGCCCCTACAATGAGCAGTTCTTC
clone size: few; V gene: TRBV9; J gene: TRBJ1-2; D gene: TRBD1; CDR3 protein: CASSGDRGNGYTF; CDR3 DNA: TGTGCCAGCAGCGGGGACAGGGGAAATGGCTACACCTTC
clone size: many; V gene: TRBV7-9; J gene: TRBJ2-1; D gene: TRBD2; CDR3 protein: CASSPHTGLAGGREQFF; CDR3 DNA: TGTGCCAGCAGCCCTCATACGGGACTAGCGGGGGGGCGCGAGCAGTTCTTC
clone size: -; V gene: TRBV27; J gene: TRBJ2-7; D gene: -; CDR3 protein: CASSFGGPPYEQYF; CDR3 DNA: TGTGCCAGCAGTTTTGGGGGACCACCCTACGAGCAGTACTTC
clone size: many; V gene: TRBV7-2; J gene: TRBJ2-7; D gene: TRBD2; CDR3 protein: CASTPGTSNYEQYF; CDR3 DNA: TGTGCCAGCACTCCCGGGACTAGTAACTACGAGCAGTACTTC
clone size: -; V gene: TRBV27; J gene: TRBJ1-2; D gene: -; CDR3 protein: CASSLRGAFSNYGYTF; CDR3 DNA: TGTGCCAGCAGTCTCAGGGGCGCCTTTTCTAACTATGGCTACACCTTC
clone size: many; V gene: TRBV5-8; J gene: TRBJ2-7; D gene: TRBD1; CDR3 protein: CAVSPGQGIYEQYF; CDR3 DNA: TGTGCCGTCTCCCCGGGACAGGGGATCTACGAGCAGTACTTC
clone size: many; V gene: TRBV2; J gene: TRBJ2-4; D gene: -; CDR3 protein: CASSELVFSTKNIQYF; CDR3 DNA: TGTGCCAGCAGTGAATTGGTTTTTTCGACCAAAAACATTCAGTACTTC
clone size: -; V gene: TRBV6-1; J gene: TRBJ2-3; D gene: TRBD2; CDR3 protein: CASSGLAGTTDTQYF; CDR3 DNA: TGTGCCAGCAGCGGATTAGCGGGGACCACAGATACGCAGTATTTT
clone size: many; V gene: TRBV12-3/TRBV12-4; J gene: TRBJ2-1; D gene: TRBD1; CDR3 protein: CASSGQGTYNEQFF; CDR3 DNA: TGTGCCAGCAGCGGACAGGGGACTTACAATGAGCAGTTCTTC
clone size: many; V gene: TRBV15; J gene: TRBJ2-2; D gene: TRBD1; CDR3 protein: CATSRDATGANTGELFF; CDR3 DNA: TGTGCCACCAGCAGAGATGCTACAGGGGCGAACACCGGGGAGCTGTTTTTT
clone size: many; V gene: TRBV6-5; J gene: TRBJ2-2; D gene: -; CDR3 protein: CASRIGRGGGELFF; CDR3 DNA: TGTGCCAGCAGAATAGGTCGGGGAGGCGGGGAGCTGTTTTTT
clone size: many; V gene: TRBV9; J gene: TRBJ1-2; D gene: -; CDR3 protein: CASRQEIYGYTF; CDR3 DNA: TGTGCCAGCCGACAGGAGATATATGGCTACACCTTC
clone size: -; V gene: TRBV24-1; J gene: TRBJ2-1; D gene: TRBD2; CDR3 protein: CATRGTSEVNEQFF; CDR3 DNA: TGTGCCACCAGGGGGACTAGCGAAGTAAATGAGCAGTTCTTC